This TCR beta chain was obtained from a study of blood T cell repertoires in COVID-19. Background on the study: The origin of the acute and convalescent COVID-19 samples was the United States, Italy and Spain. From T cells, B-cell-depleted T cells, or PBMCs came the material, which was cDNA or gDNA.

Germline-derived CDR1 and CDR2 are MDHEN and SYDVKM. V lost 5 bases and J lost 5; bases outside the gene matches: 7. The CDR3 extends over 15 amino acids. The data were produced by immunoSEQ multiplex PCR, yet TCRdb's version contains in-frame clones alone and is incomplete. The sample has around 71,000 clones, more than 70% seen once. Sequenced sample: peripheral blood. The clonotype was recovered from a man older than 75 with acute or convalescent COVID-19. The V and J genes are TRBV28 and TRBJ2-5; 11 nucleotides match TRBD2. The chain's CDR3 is CASSALAGGFETQYF. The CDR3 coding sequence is TGTGCCAGCAGTGCTCTAGCGGGAGGTTTCGAGACCCAGTACTTC.